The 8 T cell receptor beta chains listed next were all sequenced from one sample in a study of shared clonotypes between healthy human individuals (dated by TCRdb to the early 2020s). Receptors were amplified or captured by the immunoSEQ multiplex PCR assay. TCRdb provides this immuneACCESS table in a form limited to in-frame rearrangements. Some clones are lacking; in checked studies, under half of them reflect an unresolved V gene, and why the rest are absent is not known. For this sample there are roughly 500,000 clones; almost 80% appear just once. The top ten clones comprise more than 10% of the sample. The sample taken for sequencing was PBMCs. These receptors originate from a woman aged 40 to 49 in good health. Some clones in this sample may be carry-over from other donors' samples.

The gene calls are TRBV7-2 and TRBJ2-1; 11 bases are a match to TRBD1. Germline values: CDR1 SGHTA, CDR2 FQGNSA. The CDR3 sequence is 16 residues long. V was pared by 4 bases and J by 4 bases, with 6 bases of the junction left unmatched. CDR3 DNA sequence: TGTGCCAGCAGCTCAGTAGGGACAGGGGGGTACAATGAGCAGTTCTTC. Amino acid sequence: CASSSVGTGGYNEQFF.

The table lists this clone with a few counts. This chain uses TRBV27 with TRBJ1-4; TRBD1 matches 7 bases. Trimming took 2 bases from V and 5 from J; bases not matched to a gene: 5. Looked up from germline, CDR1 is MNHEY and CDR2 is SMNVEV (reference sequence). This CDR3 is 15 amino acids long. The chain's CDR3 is CASSLRGTENEKLFF. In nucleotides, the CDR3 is TGTGCCAGCAGTTTACGCGGGACAGAAAATGAAAAACTGTTTTTT.

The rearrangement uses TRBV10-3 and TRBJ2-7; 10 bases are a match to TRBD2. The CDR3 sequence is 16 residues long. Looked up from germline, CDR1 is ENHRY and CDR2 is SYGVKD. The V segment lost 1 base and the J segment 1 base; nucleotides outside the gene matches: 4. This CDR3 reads CAISEWSGRDSYEQYF. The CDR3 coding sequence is TGTGCCATCAGTGAGTGGAGCGGGAGGGATTCCTACGAGCAGTACTTC.

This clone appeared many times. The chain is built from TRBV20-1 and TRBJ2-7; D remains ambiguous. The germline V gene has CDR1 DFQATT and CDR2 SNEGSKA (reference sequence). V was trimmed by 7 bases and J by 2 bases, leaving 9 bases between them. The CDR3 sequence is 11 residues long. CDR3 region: CSGSSAYEQYF. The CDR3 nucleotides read TGCAGTGGAAGTTCCGCCTACGAGCAGTACTTC.

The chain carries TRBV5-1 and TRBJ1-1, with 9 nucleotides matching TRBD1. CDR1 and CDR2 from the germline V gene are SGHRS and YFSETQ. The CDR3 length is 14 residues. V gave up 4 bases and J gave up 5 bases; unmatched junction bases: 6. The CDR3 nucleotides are TGCGCCAGCAGCCCGGGACAGGGAAGAACTGAAGCTTTCTTT. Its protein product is CASSPGQGRTEAFF.

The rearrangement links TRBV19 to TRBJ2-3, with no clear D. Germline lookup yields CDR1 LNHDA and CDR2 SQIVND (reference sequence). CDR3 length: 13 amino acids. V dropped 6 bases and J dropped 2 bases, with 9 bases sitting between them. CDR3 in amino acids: CASSHLNTDTQYF. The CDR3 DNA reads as TGTGCCAGTAGCCACCTTAACACAGATACGCAGTATTTT.

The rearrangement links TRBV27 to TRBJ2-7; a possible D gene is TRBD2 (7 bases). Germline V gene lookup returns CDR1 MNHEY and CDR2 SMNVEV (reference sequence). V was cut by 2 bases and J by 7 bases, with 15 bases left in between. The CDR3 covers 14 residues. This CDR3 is CASSLQGSGGEQYF. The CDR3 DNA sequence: TGTGCCAGCAGTTTACAGGGGTCCGGGGGGGAGCAGTACTTC.

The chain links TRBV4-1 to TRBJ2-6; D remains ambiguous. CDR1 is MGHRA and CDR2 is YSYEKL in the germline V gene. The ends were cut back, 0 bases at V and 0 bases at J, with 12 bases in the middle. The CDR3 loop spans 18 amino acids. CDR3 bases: TGCGCCAGCAGCCAAGATTCGGCAGGCAACTCTGGGGCCAACGTCCTGACTTTC. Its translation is CASSQDSAGNSGANVLTF.